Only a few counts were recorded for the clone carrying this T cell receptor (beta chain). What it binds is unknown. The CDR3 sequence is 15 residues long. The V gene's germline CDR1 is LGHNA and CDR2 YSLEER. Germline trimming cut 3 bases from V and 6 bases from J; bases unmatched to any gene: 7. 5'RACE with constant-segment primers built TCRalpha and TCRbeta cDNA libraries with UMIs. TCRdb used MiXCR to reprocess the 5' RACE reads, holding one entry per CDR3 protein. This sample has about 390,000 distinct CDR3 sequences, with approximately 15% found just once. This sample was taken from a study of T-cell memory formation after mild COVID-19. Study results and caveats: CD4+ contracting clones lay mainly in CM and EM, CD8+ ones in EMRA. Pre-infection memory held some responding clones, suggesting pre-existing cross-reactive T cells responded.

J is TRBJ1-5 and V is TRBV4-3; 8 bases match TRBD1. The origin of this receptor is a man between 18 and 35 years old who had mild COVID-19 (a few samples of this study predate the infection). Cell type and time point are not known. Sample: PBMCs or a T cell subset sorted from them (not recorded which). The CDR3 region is CASSQTDRVGQPQHF. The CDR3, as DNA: TGCGCCAGCAGCCAGACGGACAGGGTTGGTCAGCCCCAGCATTTT.